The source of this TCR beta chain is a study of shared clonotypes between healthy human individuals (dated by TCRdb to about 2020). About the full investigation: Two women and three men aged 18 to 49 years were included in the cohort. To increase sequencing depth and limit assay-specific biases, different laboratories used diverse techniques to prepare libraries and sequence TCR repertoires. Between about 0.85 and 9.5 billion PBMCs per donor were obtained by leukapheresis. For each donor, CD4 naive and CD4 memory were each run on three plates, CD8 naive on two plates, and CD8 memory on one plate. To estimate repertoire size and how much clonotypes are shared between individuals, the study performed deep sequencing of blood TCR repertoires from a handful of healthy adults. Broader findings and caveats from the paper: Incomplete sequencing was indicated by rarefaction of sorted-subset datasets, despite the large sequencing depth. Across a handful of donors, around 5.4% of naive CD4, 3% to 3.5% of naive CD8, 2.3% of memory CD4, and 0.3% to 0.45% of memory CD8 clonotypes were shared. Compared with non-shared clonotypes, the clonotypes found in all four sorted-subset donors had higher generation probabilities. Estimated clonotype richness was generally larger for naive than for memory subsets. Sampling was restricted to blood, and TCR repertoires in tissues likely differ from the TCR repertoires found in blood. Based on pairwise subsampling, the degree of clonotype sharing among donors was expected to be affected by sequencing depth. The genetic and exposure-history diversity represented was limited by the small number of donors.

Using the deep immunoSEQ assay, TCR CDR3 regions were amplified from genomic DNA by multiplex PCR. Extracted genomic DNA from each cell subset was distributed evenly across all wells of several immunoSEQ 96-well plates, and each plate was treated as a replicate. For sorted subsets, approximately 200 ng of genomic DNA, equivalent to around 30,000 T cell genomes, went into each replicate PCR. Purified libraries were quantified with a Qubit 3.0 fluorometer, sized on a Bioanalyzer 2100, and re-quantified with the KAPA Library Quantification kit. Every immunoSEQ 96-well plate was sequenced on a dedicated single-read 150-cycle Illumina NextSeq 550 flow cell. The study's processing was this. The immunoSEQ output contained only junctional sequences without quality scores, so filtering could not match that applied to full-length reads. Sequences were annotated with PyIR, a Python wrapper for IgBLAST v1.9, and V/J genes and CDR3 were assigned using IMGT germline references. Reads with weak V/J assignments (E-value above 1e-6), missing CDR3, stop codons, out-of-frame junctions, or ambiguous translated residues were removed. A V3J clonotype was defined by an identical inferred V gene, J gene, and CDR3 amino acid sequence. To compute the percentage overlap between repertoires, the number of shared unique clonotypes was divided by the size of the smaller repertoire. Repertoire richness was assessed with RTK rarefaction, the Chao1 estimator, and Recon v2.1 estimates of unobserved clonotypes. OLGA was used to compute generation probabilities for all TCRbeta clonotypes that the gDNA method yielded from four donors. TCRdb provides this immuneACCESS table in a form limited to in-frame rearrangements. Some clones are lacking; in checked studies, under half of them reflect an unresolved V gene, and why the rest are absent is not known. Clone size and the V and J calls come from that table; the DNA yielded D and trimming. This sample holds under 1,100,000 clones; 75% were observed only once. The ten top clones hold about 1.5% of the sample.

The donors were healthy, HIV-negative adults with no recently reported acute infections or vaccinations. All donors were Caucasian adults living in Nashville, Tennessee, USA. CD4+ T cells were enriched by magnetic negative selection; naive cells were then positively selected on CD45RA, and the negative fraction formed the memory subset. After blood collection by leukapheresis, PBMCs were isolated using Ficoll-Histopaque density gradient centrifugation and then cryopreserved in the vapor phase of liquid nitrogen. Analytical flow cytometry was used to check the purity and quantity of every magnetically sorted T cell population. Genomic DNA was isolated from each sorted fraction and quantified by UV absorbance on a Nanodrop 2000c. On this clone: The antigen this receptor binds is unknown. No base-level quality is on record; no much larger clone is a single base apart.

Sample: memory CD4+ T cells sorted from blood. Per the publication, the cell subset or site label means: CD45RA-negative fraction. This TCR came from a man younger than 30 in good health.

The DNA sequence follows: TGCGCCAGCAGCCAAGATCGGGCTTTCCGAACCGGGGAGCTGTTTTTT. This yields the protein CASSQDRAFRTGELFF. This sequence uses TRBV4-1 and TRBJ2-2, with no D gene named confidently. The CDR3, from cysteine to phenylalanine, totals 16 residues. Solely the CDR3 DNA is kept, with 48 bases framed from the first base. At the junction V is shortened by 0 bases and J by 5 bases, with 13 bases in between. The germline V gene supplies CDR1 MGHRA and CDR2 YSYEKL.